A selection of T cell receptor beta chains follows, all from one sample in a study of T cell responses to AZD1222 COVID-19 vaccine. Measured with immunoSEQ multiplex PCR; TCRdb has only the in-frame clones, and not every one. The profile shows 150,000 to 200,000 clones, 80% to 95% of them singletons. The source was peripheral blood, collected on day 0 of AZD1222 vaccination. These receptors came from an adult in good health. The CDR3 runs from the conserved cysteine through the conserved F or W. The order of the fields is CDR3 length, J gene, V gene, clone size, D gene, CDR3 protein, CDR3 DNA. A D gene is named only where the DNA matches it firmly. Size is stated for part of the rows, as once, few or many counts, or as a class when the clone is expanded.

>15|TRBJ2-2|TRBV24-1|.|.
CATSDARQASGELFF
TGTGCCACCAGTGATGCCCGACAGGCCTCCGGGGAGCTGTTTTTT
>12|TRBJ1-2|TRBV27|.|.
CASSDNRHGYTF
TGTGCCAGCAGCGACAACAGGCACGGCTACACCTTC
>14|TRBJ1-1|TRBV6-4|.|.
CASSDPAARGSAFF
TGTGCCAGCAGTGACCCCGCCGCCCGAGGGTCAGCTTTCTTT
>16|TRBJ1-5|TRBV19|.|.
CASSMGGARSNQPQHF
TGTGCCAGTAGTATGGGGGGCGCCCGGAGCAATCAGCCCCAGCATTTT
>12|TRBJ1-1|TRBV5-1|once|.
CASSSRVTEAFF
TGCGCCAGCAGTTCCAGGGTAACTGAAGCTTTCTTT
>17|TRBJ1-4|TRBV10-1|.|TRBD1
CASSVRDRGRSNEKLFF
TGCGCCAGCAGTGTCCGGGACAGAGGCAGGTCTAATGAAAAACTGTTTTTT
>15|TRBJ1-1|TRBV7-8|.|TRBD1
CASSFGQGLNTEAFF
TGTGCCAGCAGCTTCGGACAGGGCCTGAACACTGAAGCTTTCTTT
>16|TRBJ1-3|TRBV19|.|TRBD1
CASSGQDSPSGNTIYF
TGTGCCAGTAGTGGACAGGACTCCCCCTCTGGAAACACCATATATTTT
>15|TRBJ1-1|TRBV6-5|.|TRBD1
CASRTGTGANTEAFF
TGTGCCAGCAGAACCGGGACAGGTGCGAACACTGAAGCTTTCTTT
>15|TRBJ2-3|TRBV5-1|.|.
CASSLNGGDSDTQYF
TGCGCCAGCAGCTTGAACGGGGGAGATTCAGATACGCAGTATTTT
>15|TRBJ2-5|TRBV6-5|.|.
CASKIRLTGHETQYF
TGTGCCAGCAAAATAAGGCTTACAGGGCATGAGACCCAGTACTTC
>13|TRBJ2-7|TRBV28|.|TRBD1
CASTGQGAYEQYF
TGTGCCAGCACAGGACAGGGGGCCTACGAGCAGTACTTC
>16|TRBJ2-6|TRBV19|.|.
CASSGQVLSGANVLTF
TGTGCCAGTTCGGGGCAGGTCCTCTCTGGGGCCAACGTCCTGACTTTC
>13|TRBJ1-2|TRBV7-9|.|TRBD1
CASSLEGARGYTF
TGTGCCAGCAGCTTAGAGGGGGCGCGGGGCTACACCTTC
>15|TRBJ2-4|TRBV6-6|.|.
CASSPRDLYKNIQYF
TGTGCCAGCAGTCCTAGGGACCTCTACAAAAACATTCAGTACTTC
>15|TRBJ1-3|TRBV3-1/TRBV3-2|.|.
CASSPRWGLGNTIYF
TGTGCCAGCAGCCCACGCTGGGGGCTAGGAAACACCATATATTTT
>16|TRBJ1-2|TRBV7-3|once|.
CASSPSGTPGEPGYTF
TGTGCCAGCAGCCCCTCGGGGACGCCCGGGGAGCCTGGCTACACCTTC
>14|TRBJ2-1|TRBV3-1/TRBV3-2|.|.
CASSQDSGYNEQFF
TGTGCCAGCAGCCAAGACTCAGGTTACAATGAGCAGTTCTTC
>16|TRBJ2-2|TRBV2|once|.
CASSGTAGASAGELFF
TGTGCCAGCTCCGGGACTGCGGGGGCCAGCGCCGGGGAGCTGTTTTTT
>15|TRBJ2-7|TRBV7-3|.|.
CASSLRPGSDYEQYF
TGTGCCAGCAGCTTACGTCCGGGGTCAGACTACGAGCAGTACTTC
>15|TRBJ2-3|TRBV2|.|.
CASSAQGPSTDTQYF
TGTGCCAGCAGTGCCCAGGGGCCCTCCACAGATACGCAGTATTTT
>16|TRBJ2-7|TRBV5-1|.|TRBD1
CASSPAPGQASYEQYF
TGCGCCAGCAGCCCTGCTCCGGGACAGGCATCCTACGAGCAGTACTTC
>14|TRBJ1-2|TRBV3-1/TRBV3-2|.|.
CASSLDSRSYGYTF
TGTGCCAGCAGCCTGGACAGTCGGAGCTATGGCTACACCTTC
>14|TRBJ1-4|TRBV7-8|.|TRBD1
CASSWGQGRDKLFF
TGTGCCAGCAGCTGGGGACAGGGTAGGGATAAACTGTTTTTT
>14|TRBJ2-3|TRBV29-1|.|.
CSVVSLGHTDTQYF
TGCAGCGTTGTGTCGTTGGGTCACACAGATACGCAGTATTTT
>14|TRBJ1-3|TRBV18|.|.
CASSSGTFGNTIYF
TGTGCCAGCTCATCCGGGACATTTGGAAACACCATATATTTT
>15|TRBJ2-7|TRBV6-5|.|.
CASRTGPFSSYEQYF
TGTGCCAGCAGGACAGGACCGTTTAGCTCCTACGAGCAGTACTTC
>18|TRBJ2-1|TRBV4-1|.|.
CAILESVGAPSSYNEQFF
TGCGCCATATTAGAGTCAGTGGGAGCGCCGAGCTCCTACAATGAGCAGTTCTTC
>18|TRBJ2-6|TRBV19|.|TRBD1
CASSTRTGGSSGANVLTF
TGTGCCAGTAGTACCCGGACAGGGGGGAGCTCTGGGGCCAACGTCCTGACTTTC
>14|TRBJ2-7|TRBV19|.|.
CASKGAGPQYEQYF
TGTGCCAGTAAGGGGGCGGGACCACAATACGAGCAGTACTTC
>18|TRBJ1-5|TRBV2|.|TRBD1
CASSEARTGIISNQPQHF
TGTGCCAGCAGTGAAGCGCGGACAGGGATCATTAGCAATCAGCCCCAGCATTTT
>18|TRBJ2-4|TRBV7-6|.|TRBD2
CASSPGFSGSGPKNIQYF
TGTGCCAGCAGCCCCGGTTTTAGCGGGAGCGGCCCCAAAAACATTCAGTACTTC
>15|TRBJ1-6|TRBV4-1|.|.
CASSLTGDLNSPLHF
TGCGCCAGCAGCCTAACCGGGGACCTGAATTCACCCCTCCACTTT
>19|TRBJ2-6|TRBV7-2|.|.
CASSSLFIGGDSGANVLTF
TGTGCCAGCAGCTCCCTGTTTATCGGCGGGGACTCTGGGGCCAACGTCCTGACTTTC
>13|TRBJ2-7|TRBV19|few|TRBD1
CATAGTGWYEQYF
TGTGCCACCGCCGGGACAGGGTGGTACGAGCAGTACTTC
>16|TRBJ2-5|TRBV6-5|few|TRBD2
CASSYSIPSGVETQYF
TGTGCCAGCAGTTACTCGATACCTAGCGGGGTGGAGACCCAGTACTTC
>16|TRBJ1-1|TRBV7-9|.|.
CASSLSAGVMNTEAFF
TGTGCCAGCAGCTTGTCCGCGGGGGTCATGAACACTGAAGCTTTCTTT
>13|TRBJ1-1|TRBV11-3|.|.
CASSLVRETEAFF
TGTGCCAGCAGCTTAGTAAGGGAGACTGAAGCTTTCTTT
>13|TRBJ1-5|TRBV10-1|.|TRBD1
CASSTGDNQPQHF
TGCGCCAGCAGCACAGGGGACAATCAGCCCCAGCATTTT
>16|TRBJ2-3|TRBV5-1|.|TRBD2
CASSSSGGAGTDTQYF
TGCGCCAGCAGCTCTAGCGGGGGGGCCGGCACAGATACGCAGTATTTT
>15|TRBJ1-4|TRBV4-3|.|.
CASSQGHATNEKLFF
TGCGCCAGCAGCCAAGGGCACGCAACTAATGAAAAACTGTTTTTT
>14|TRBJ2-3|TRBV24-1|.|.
CATSDFTGRGTQYF
TGTGCCACCAGTGATTTTACAGGGAGAGGTACGCAGTATTTT
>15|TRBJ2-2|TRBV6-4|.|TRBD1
CASSEGDRDTGELFF
TGTGCCAGCTCCGAGGGGGACAGAGACACCGGGGAGCTGTTTTTT
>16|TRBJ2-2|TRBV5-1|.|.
CASSPDLGGLTGELFF
TGCGCCAGCAGCCCTGATCTTGGGGGCCTCACCGGGGAGCTGTTTTTT